The clone carrying this T cell receptor (beta chain) was counted between two and nine times. The antigen is undetermined. This entry belongs to a study of Ad26.COV2.S vaccination and SARS-CoV-2 variants. Generated by immunoSEQ multiplex PCR, the TCRdb table keeps only in-frame clones and is missing some. The sample shows around 500,000 clones, about 89% of them seen only once. Treatment defined: roughly 18 received Ad26.COV2.S at low or high dose, single or two shots; several received placebo; per-sample allocation not given. Following the first vaccine or placebo injection, samples were taken on day 63. In the vaccine, an Ad26 vector expressed the SARS-CoV-2 spike of the Wuhan strain. General study points: Placebo and vaccine recipients had non-spike TCR breadth that was similar. People who got the vaccine had more spike-specific TCR breadth than people who got placebo. Total T cell responses, in the TCR breadth and depth analyses, may have been underestimated.

The sequencing here drew on peripheral blood, taken in a trial of Ad26.COV2.S vaccine versus placebo. This TCR came from a person between 18 and 65 years old who received the Ad26.COV2.S COVID-19 vaccine or a placebo.

The CDR3: CATTSGRYEQYF. The DNA of the CDR3 is TGTGCCACTACTAGCGGGCGCTACGAGCAGTACTTC. The rearrangement links TRBV28 to TRBJ2-7; the match to TRBD2 covers 9 bases. V lost 10 bases to trimming and J lost 3 bases; unmatched junction nucleotides: 4. Germline V lookup: CDR1 MDHEN, CDR2 SYDVKM. The CDR3 is 12 residues long.